The source of this TCR beta chain is a study of control samples from healthy donors and cancer patients. This clone was detected a few times. TCRdb's table, derived via immunoSEQ multiplex PCR, lists solely in-frame clones and lacks some. The repertoire holds roughly 100,000 clones, with roughly 91% as singletons. Germline CDR1 is MGHRA and CDR2 is YSYEKL. V gave up 0 bases and J gave up 5 bases, with 7 bases separating them. There are 13 residues in the CDR3. The sequenced sample was PBMCs. The chain links TRBV4-1 to TRBJ1-1, with a possible D match to TRBD1 (6 bases). The receptor comes from a man between 60 and 75 years old with lung cancer. The CDR3 nucleotides are TGCGCCAGCAGCCAAGATCAGGGGACTGAAGCTTTCTTT. Translating it yields CASSQDQGTEAFF.